The 27 T cell receptor beta chains listed next were all sequenced from one sample in a study of cytomegalovirus exposure and HLA in healthy donors. Amplification used 60 Vbeta primers and 13 Jbeta primers. Clones were sequenced by immunoSEQ multiplex PCR, and TCRdb holds only the in-frame ones, with some missing. The sample holds about 120,000 clones, 50% to 80% seen once. The sample taken for sequencing was PBMCs. The receptor set was obtained from a middle-aged woman in good health and CMV-seropositive.

This clone has only a few counts. This rearrangement joins TRBV5-1 to TRBJ1-2, with no clear D. V was cut by 0 bases and J by 4 bases, with 10 bases left in between. This CDR3 comprises 14 residues. Germline-derived CDR1 and CDR2 are SGHRS and YFSETQ. CDR3 sequence reads: CASSLATEGYGYTF. The CDR3 nucleotides are TGCGCCAGCAGCTTGGCAACGGAGGGCTATGGCTACACCTTC.

This chain uses TRBV9 with TRBJ2-7; D gene uncertain. Germline V gene data show CDR1 as SGDLS and CDR2 as YYNGEE. The length of the CDR3 is 13 residues. V lost 0 bases and J 7 bases, leaving 11 bases between the germline ends. CDR3 protein: CASSVGLRAEQYF. CDR3 in DNA: TGTGCCAGCAGCGTAGGCTTAAGAGCGGAGCAGTACTTC. The full variable domain, rest sourced from reference TRBV9 and TRBJ2-7, is DSGVTQTPKHLITATGQRVTLRCSPRSGDLSVYWYQQSLDQGLQFLIQYYNGEERAKGNILERFSAQQFPDLHSELNLSSLELGDSALYFCASSVGLRAEQYFGPGTRLTVT.

Note on this clone: A read error may produce the germline difference seen at one junction end. Different DNA sequences within this sample yield the same CDR3. CDR3 residues: CASSKGQDVYEQYF. The CDR3, as DNA: TGCGCCAGCAGCAAGGGACAGGATGTCTACGAGCAGTACTTC. The genes are TRBV7-9 and TRBJ2-7, with 8 bases lining up with TRBD1. CDR3 length: 14 amino acids. The V gene's germline CDR1 is SEHNR and CDR2 FQNEAQ (reference sequence).

This chain uses TRBV13 with TRBJ2-7, with 9 bases aligning to TRBD2. Per the germline V gene, CDR1 is PRHDT and CDR2 is FYEKMQ (reference sequence). The CDR3 extends over 15 amino acids. Trimming removed 8 bases from V and 6 bases from J; junction bases left unmatched: 14. CDR3 sequence: CASGEWDSGRGEQYF. The CDR3, as DNA: TGTGCCAGCGGGGAGTGGGATAGCGGGAGAGGCGAGCAGTACTTC.

J is TRBJ2-3 and V is TRBV6-5; 9 positions agree with TRBD1. V shed 1 base, J shed 6 bases, and the junction held 8 bases outside the gene matches. This CDR3 comprises 16 residues. CDR1 is MNHEY and CDR2 is SVGAGI in the germline V gene. CDR3 protein: CASSYLGTGYIDTQYF. CDR3 nucleotides: TGTGCCAGCAGTTACTTGGGGACAGGGTACATTGATACGCAGTATTTT.

The gene calls are TRBV18 and TRBJ1-1; TRBD1 matches at 8 bases. In germline, CDR1 is KGHSH, CDR2 LQKENI. The CDR3 has 13 amino acids. V trimming: 5 bases; J trimming: 1 base; junction bases outside the gene matches: 0. In nucleotides, the CDR3 is TGTGCCAGCTCAGGACAGGGGAACACTGAAGCTTTCTTT. Protein: CASSGQGNTEAFF.

The chain recombines TRBV7-6 with TRBJ2-5; D might be TRBD1 (6 bases). Trimming took 0 bases from V and 4 from J, leaving 12 bases between them. CDR1 and CDR2 from the germline V gene are SGHVS and FNYEAQ. The CDR3 extends over 15 amino acids. In nucleotides, the CDR3 is TGTGCCAGCAGCTTAGCGGACAGTATTTTAGAGACCCAGTACTTC. Its protein is CASSLADSILETQYF.

The rearrangement links TRBV21-1 to TRBJ1-1; the table gives TRBD1 as D, unverified against the DNA. TRBV21-1 is a documented pseudogene. CDR3 size: 18 residues. The DNA of the CDR3 is TGTGCCAGCAGCAAAGTTTGGGGGCTGAGGGGACAGGGAACTGAAGCTTTCTTT. It translates to CASSKVWGLRGQGTEAFF.

Here the CDR3 DNA reads TGTGCCAGCAAATCGAGCGGAAATGAGCAGTTCTTC. Translated, it gives CASKSSGNEQFF. The chain recombines TRBV7-9 with TRBJ2-1; D may be TRBD2 (5 bases). Per the germline V gene, CDR1 is SEHNR and CDR2 is FQNEAQ (reference sequence). V shed 7 bases and J shed 7 bases, with 11 bases lying between them. The CDR3 totals 12 residues.

This clone was observed a few times. The DNA of the CDR3 is TGCGCCAGCAGCTCGTCTTATGGGGGAGGGGATGATGAGCAGTTCTTC. Translating gives CASSSSYGGGDDEQFF. The genes are TRBV5-1 and TRBJ2-1; 7 bases map to TRBD2. J was trimmed by 8 bases and V by 3 bases; bases with no gene match: 14. CDR1 and CDR2 from the germline V gene are SGHRS and YFSETQ. The CDR3 totals 16 residues. The full variable domain, with the rest looked up from reference TRBV5-1 and TRBJ2-1, is KAGVTQTPRYLIKTRGQQVTLSCSPISGHRSVSWYQQTPGQGLQFLFEYFSETQRNKGNFPGRFSGRQFSNSRSEMNVSTLELGDSALYLCASSSSYGGGDDEQFFGPGTRLTVL.

There are a few counts of this clone. This rearrangement joins TRBV5-1 to TRBJ2-5, with D unresolved. V was trimmed by 4 bases and J by 1 base, leaving 11 bases between them. Germline V lookup: CDR1 SGHRS, CDR2 YFSETQ. This CDR3 comprises 14 residues. CDR3 in amino acids: CASSPRVGQETQYF. Written as DNA, the CDR3 is TGCGCCAGCAGCCCTCGGGTAGGCCAAGAGACCCAGTACTTC.

This clone was observed a single time. V and J are TRBV18 and TRBJ2-1, with unresolved D. V lost 5 bases and J lost 5, with 10 bases in between. CDR1 is KGHSH and CDR2 is LQKENI in the germline V gene. The CDR3 contains 13 residues. The chain's CDR3 is CASSSKGDNEQFF. As DNA, the CDR3 is TGTGCCAGCTCATCCAAAGGAGACAATGAGCAGTTCTTC.

Comments on this clone: Its ends do not fully match the called genes, so a read error is possible. The CDR3 sequence: CASSIPDGGPPYF. CDR3 bases: TGTGCCAGCAGCATACCGGACGGGGGTCCCCCCTACTTT. This chain joins TRBV7-2 and TRBJ1-6; a possible D gene is TRBD1 (5 bases). The V gene's germline CDR1 is SGHTA and CDR2 FQGNSA. The CDR3 extends over 13 amino acids. Full variable domain (missing parts from reference TRBV7-2 and TRBJ1-6): GAGVSQSPSNKVTEKGKDVELRCDPISGHTALYWYRQSLGQGLEFLIYFQGNSAPDKSGLPSDRFSAERTGGSVSTLTIQRTQQEDSAVYLCASSIPDGGPPYFGNGTRLTVT.

The chain combines TRBV6-1 with TRBJ2-7; 7 nucleotides match TRBD2. CDR1 and CDR2 (germline): MNHNS, SASEGT. The V segment lost 2 bases and the J segment 4 bases; nucleotides outside the gene matches: 5. The CDR3 spans 14 residues. The CDR3 spells CASSELGGGYEQYF. The CDR3 DNA follows: TGTGCCAGCAGTGAACTGGGGGGAGGGTACGAGCAGTACTTC.

The CDR3 coding sequence is TGTGCCAGCAGCTTAGAGGGAGTAGGAGGGAATGAGCAGTTCTTC. It yields the protein CASSLEGVGGNEQFF. The chain couples TRBV7-6 to TRBJ2-1, with a possible D match to TRBD2 (6 bases). The CDR3 is made up of 15 amino acids. Germline V CDR1 and CDR2: SGHVS, FNYEAQ. With 1 base removed from V and 7 bases from J, the gap between germline ends came to 14 bases.

The chain combines TRBV7-9 with TRBJ2-5, with TRBD1 matching 8 bases. Germline CDR1 is SEHNR and CDR2 is FQNEAQ (reference sequence). V was clipped by 1 base and J by 4 bases; unmatched bases: 2. This CDR3 spans 14 amino acids. Here the CDR3 reads CASSLVQGGETQYF. The CDR3 DNA sequence: TGTGCCAGCAGCTTAGTACAGGGGGGAGAGACCCAGTACTTC.

The table lists this clone with a few counts. This sequence joins TRBV6-6 and TRBJ1-5; a possible D gene is TRBD1 (6 bases). Germline V gene lookup returns CDR1 MNHNY and CDR2 SVGAGI (reference sequence). With 5 bases removed from V and 3 bases from J, the gap between germline ends came to 11 bases. CDR3 length equals 14 residues. CDR3 region: CASSRTVLNQPQHF. The CDR3 DNA reads as TGTGCCAGCAGTCGGACAGTCCTCAATCAGCCCCAGCATTTT.

This clone turned up a few times. The chain recombines TRBV7-6 with TRBJ2-7; 13 bases align to TRBD2. Germline values: CDR1 SGHVS, CDR2 FNYEAQ. The CDR3 is 14 residues long. With 5 bases clipped from V and 6 bases from J, the junction kept 4 bases outside the gene matches. CDR3 nucleotides: TGTGCCAGCAGCCCCGGGACTAGCGGGGTCGAGCAGTACTTC. It translates to CASSPGTSGVEQYF. Variable domain in full (rest from reference TRBV7-6 and TRBJ2-7): GAGVSQSPRYKVTKRGQDVALRCDPISGHVSLYWYRQALGQGPEFLTYFNYEAQQDKSGLPNDRFSAERPEGSISTLTIQRTEQRDSAMYRCASSPGTSGVEQYFGPGTRLTVT.

This clone was seen a few times. The V call is TRBV29-1, the J call TRBJ2-3; D possibly corresponds to TRBD1 (6 bases). V shed 4 bases and J shed 2 bases, with 10 bases lying between them. The germline CDR1 and CDR2 sequences are SQVTM and ANQGSEA. The CDR3 runs 13 residues. The CDR3: CSVGQGHTDTQYF. CDR3 nucleotides: TGCAGCGTTGGGCAGGGGCACACAGATACGCAGTATTTT.

The chain joins TRBV10-3 to TRBJ2-3; 11 positions agree with TRBD2. This CDR3 comprises 15 residues. The V and J ends lost 0 bases and 4 bases, in that order; junction bases with no gene match: 0. The germline V gene encodes CDR1 ENHRY and CDR2 SYGVKD. The CDR3 DNA reads as TGTGCCATCAGTGAGTCACTAGCGGGGGCAGATACGCAGTATTTT. Protein product: CAISESLAGADTQYF.

The chain recombines TRBV6-5 with TRBJ2-5; the D gene is possibly TRBD1 (6 bases). CDR1 and CDR2 (germline): MNHEY, SVGAGI. V lost 4 bases and J 2 bases, leaving 11 bases between the germline ends. This CDR3 has 14 residues. CDR3 nucleotides: TGTGCCAGCAGTTCTTGGACAGAGCAAGAGACCCAGTACTTC. Amino acid sequence: CASSSWTEQETQYF.

The chain recombines TRBV18 with TRBJ2-7, with D perhaps TRBD1 (5 bases). CDR1 is KGHSH and CDR2 is LQKENI in the germline V gene. The CDR3 is 15 residues long. Trimming took 3 bases from V and 6 from J, leaving 18 bases between them. CDR3 sequence reads: CASSPQGTMVGEQYF. The CDR3 nucleotides read TGTGCCAGCTCACCCCAGGGTACAATGGTTGGCGAGCAGTACTTC.

This clone was counted a single time. This chain uses TRBV7-6 with TRBJ2-7, with TRBD1 matching 10 bases. CDR3 length: 15 amino acids. Germline CDR1 SGHVS, CDR2 FNYEAQ. The ends lost 5 bases at V and 2 bases at J; junction bases unmatched: 6. The CDR3 nucleotides are TGTGCCAGCAGCCTGAGACAGGGGGCAACCTACGAGCAGTACTTC. This codes for CASSLRQGATYEQYF.

Concerning this clone itself: At one boundary the junction diverges from the germline segment, which might be a read error. V and J are TRBV7-2 and TRBJ2-7; D gene ambiguous. Looked up from germline, CDR1 is SGHTA and CDR2 is FQGNSA. This CDR3 is 14 amino acids long. The CDR3 here is CASSSPGLSHEQYF. CDR3 nucleotides: TGTGCCAGCAGCTCCCCGGGTCTCTCCCACGAGCAGTACTTC.

This clone was found a few times. The J gene is TRBJ1-1, the V gene TRBV18; D is undetermined. The V end was cut by 2 bases, the J end by 3 bases, with 10 bases between. CDR1 KGHSH and CDR2 LQKENI come from the germline V gene. The CDR3 is made up of 14 amino acids. In DNA, the CDR3 is TGTGCCAGCTCACCAAAACATAAATACACTGAAGCTTTCTTT. Translation: CASSPKHKYTEAFF.

The table lists this clone with a count of one. Mismatch with germline at one junction end may stem from a read error. The gene calls are TRBV7-7 and TRBJ2-3; TRBD2 aligns across 7 bases. In germline, CDR1 is SSHAT, CDR2 FNYEAQ (reference sequence). This CDR3 is 15 amino acids long. The CDR3 is CASSAGLGSTDTQYF. Written as DNA, the CDR3 is TGTGCTAGCAGCGCCGGACTAGGGAGCACAGATACGCAGTATTTT.

The chain links TRBV5-5 to TRBJ1-2, with TRBD1 as a possible D gene (5 bases). Per germline, CDR1 SGHKS and CDR2 YYEKEE (reference sequence). The CDR3 runs to 10 residues. The V end lost 10 bases, the J end lost 3 bases, and 7 bases lay between the germline ends. The CDR3, as DNA: TGTGCCTCGGGGGACTATGGCTACACCTTC. As protein: CASGDYGYTF.